These 12 T cell receptor beta chains came from one sample sequenced in a study of human T cells and chemical hapten exposure. TCRdb reprocessed the RACE reads with MiXCR, giving one entry per CDR3 protein. The data hold 180,000 or so distinct CDR3 sequences, with about 14% observed a single time. The time point is: patch test 1, 2 weeks after DPC sensitization. The sample's treatment: therapeutic diphenylcyclopropenone sensitization with weekly scalp DPC. Sequences were derived from whole blood, sampled in connection with sensitization to the hapten diphenylcyclopropenone (DPC). Source of these receptors: a woman younger than 45 with alopecia areata. Some clones in this sample may be carry-over from other donors' samples.

Note on this clonotype: A read error may produce the germline difference seen at one junction end. This rearrangement joins TRBV6-6 to TRBJ1-6; D might be TRBD1 (6 bases). CDR1 and CDR2 (germline): MNHNY, SVGAGI (reference sequence). The CDR3 has 14 residues. The CDR3 here is CVSSPGQGNSPLHF. The CDR3 nucleotides read TGTGTCAGCAGTCCTGGGCAGGGGAATTCACCCCTCCACTTT.

This chain uses TRBV15 with TRBJ2-3; D may match TRBD1 or TRBD2 (5 bases each). The CDR3 consists of 15 residues. The V end was cut by 0 bases, the J end by 5 bases, with 12 bases between. Germline V gene data show CDR1 as LNHNV and CDR2 as YYDKDF (reference sequence). CDR3 in amino acids: CATSRERGGRDTQYF. Here the CDR3 DNA reads TGTGCCACCAGCAGAGAGCGTGGGGGAAGAGATACGCAGTATTTT.

In this sample, this clonotype turned up many times. V is TRBV28 and J is TRBJ1-5; tentative D call: TRBD1 (6 bases). Germline values: CDR1 MDHEN, CDR2 SYDVKM. The CDR3 consists of 14 residues. V lost 4 bases and J 6 bases, leaving 13 bases between the germline ends. CDR3 sequence reads: CASSSRQAGQPQHF. CDR3 nucleotides: TGTGCCAGCAGTTCTAGACAGGCTGGTCAGCCCCAGCATTTT.

This clonotype was seen a handful of times. This CDR3 is CASSPFPARYEQYF. The CDR3 DNA sequence: TGTGCCAGCAGTCCCTTCCCGGCGCGGTACGAGCAGTACTTC. The chain carries TRBV14 and TRBJ2-7; D unresolved. The V gene lost 6 bases and the J gene lost 4 bases, with 16 bases spanning the gap. There are 14 residues in the CDR3. Germline assignment: CDR1 SGHDN and CDR2 FVKESK.

The V call is TRBV2, the J call TRBJ2-7; D may correspond to TRBD1 or TRBD2 (5 bases each). The germline CDR1 and CDR2 sequences are SNHLY and FYNNEI. V was trimmed by 8 bases and J by 3 bases, leaving 17 bases between them. This CDR3 has 14 residues. CDR3 bases: TGTGCCAGCGGGGACCCAGGACAAAGCTACGAGCAGTACTTC. It translates to CASGDPGQSYEQYF.

This chain uses TRBV7-7 with TRBJ2-7, with D tentatively TRBD1 (5 bases). The CDR3 covers 13 residues. Per the germline V gene, CDR1 is SSHAT and CDR2 is FNYEAQ (reference sequence). V lost 3 bases and J 6 bases, leaving 12 bases between the germline ends. The DNA of the CDR3 is TGTGCCAGCAGCTTGGACACCTACACCGAGCAGTACTTC. Its protein product is CASSLDTYTEQYF.

This clonotype was counted only a few times. The chain links TRBV25-1 to TRBJ2-1; D may be TRBD1 or TRBD2 (6 bases each). Germline V gene sequence: CDR1 MGHDK, CDR2 SYGVNS. The CDR3 has 16 amino acids. V was shortened by 2 bases and J by 6 bases, with 17 bases between the two germline ends. CDR3 coding DNA: TGTGCCAGCAGTGAAACCCGGGGGCTATATCGCAATGAGCAGTTCTTC. Amino acid sequence: CASSETRGLYRNEQFF.

The chain is built from TRBV3-1 and TRBJ2-7, with a tentative D call TRBD2 (6 bases). Germline V gene lookup returns CDR1 LGHDT and CDR2 YNNKEL (reference sequence). The CDR3 runs 18 residues. Trimming pared 1 base from V and 3 bases from J, leaving 22 bases between. The CDR3 region is CASSQAAGRGGGDYEQYF. CDR3 DNA: TGTGCCAGCAGCCAAGCCGCGGGAAGGGGAGGAGGGGACTACGAGCAGTACTTC.

The V gene is TRBV7-2, the J gene TRBJ2-7, with 9 bases matching TRBD1. This CDR3 region has 17 residues. The V and J ends lost 1 base and 0 bases, in that order; junction bases with no gene match: 7. Germline-derived CDR1 and CDR2 are SGHTA and FQGNSA. CDR3 amino acids: CASSLDLDRGASYEQYF. The CDR3 DNA reads TGTGCCAGCAGCTTAGACCTTGACAGGGGGGCCTCCTACGAGCAGTACTTC.

The table lists this clonotype with a few counts. The chain recombines TRBV10-3 with TRBJ1-6; 7 bases agree with TRBD1. This CDR3 has 13 residues. V shed 7 bases and J 7 bases; nucleotides not matched to a gene: 4. CDR1 ENHRY and CDR2 SYGVKD come from the germline V gene. Here the CDR3 DNA reads TGTGCCATCAAGGGACAGCAAAATTCACCCCTCCACTTT. Its protein is CAIKGQQNSPLHF.

This clonotype was counted a few times. This chain uses TRBV6-2 or TRBV6-3 with TRBJ2-5, with D possibly being TRBD1 (6 bases). The CDR3 has 12 amino acids. The ends were cut back, 10 bases at V and 2 bases at J, with 11 bases in the middle. Germline-derived CDR1 and CDR2 are MNHEY and SVGEGT. The CDR3 DNA sequence: TGTGCCACCAGGGACATTCAAGAGACCCAGTACTTC. It codes for CATRDIQETQYF.

This clonotype was seen a few times. V is TRBV6-1 and J is TRBJ2-7; the match to TRBD1 covers 7 bases. Losses at the gene ends were 6 bases for V and 2 bases for J; bases not matched to a gene: 4. CDR1 is MNHNS and CDR2 is SASEGT in the germline V gene. This CDR3 has 13 residues. CDR3 nucleotide sequence: TGTGCCAGCAGAGGGGACAGAACCTACGAGCAGTACTTC. Translating gives CASRGDRTYEQYF.